This paragraph covers one TCR beta chain sequence. Its matching antigen is unknown. This sample was taken from a study of HIV-infected patients and healthy controls. CDR1 is SEHNR and CDR2 is FQNEAQ in the germline V gene (reference sequence). V was clipped by 6 bases and J by 0 bases, with 15 bases between them. The CDR3 is 15 residues long. cDNA was made from about 500 ng RNA using alpha and beta constant primers. Each of the alpha and beta chains got its own library through chain-specific third strand synthesis with indices. A single primer pair per chain amplified all rearrangements, with per-molecule barcodes. TCRdb fed the 5' RACE reads into MiXCR, producing one record per CDR3 protein. The sample has roughly 17,000 distinct CDR3 sequences, about 5% seen once. Overall study results and limits: During therapy, HIV-associated CDR3s fell significantly in frequency, while CMV-associated CDR3s did not change significantly. In healthy controls, MAIT alpha CDR3s were common; in HIV+ repertoires, severely depleted.

All unsorted peripheral T cells were captured because whole blood was used without fractionation. The material sequenced was blood. The J gene is TRBJ2-7, the V gene TRBV7-9, with D possibly TRBD2 on 5 matching bases. The clonotype comes from an adult in good health. Here the CDR3 reads CASRPRTGSSYEQYF. The CDR3 region has the DNA TGTGCCAGCAGGCCGCGGACGGGGAGCTCCTACGAGCAGTACTTC.